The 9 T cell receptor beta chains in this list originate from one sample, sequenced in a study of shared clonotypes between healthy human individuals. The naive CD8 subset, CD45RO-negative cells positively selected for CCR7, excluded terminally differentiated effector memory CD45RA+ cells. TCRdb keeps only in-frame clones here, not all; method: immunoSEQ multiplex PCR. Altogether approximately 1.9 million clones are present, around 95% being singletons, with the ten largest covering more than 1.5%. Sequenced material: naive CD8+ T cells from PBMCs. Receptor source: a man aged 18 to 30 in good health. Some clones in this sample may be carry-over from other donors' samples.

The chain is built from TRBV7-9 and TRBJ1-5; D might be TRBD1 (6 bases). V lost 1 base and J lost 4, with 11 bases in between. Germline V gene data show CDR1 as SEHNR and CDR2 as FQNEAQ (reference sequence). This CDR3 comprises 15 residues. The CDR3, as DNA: TGTGCCAGCAGCTTAGAGACAGGCACTAATCAGCCCCAGCATTTT. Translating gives CASSLETGTNQPQHF. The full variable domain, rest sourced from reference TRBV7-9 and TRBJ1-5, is DTGVSQNPRHKITKRGQNVTFRCDPISEHNRLYWYRQTLGQGPEFLTYFQNEAQLEKSRLLSDRFSAERPKGSFSTLEIQRTEQGDSAMYLCASSLETGTNQPQHFGDGTRLSIL.

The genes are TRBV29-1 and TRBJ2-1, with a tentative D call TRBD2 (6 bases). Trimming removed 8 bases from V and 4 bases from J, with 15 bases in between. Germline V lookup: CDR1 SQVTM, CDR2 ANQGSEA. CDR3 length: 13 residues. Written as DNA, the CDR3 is TGCAGCCCCCACGGGGGACCTTACAATGAGCAGTTCTTC. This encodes CSPHGGPYNEQFF.

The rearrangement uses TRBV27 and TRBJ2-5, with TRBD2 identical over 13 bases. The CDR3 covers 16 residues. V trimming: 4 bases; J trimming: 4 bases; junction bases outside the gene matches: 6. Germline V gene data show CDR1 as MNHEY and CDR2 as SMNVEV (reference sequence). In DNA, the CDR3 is TGTGCCAGCAGTTCAGGACTAGCGGGAGTTTCAGAGACCCAGTACTTC. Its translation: CASSSGLAGVSETQYF.

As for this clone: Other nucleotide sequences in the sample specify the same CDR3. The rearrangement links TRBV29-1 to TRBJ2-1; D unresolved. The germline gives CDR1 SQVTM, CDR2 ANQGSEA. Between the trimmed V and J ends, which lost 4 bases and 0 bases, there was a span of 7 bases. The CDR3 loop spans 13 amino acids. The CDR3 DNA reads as TGCAGCGTTGTTCTGCGCTCCTACAATGAGCAGTTCTTC. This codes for CSVVLRSYNEQFF.

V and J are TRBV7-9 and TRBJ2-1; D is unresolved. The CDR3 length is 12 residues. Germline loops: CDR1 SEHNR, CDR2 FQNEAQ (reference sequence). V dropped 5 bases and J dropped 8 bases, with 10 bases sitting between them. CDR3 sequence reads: CASSLASYEQFF. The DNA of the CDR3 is TGTGCCAGCAGCCTCGCGTCGTATGAGCAGTTCTTC.

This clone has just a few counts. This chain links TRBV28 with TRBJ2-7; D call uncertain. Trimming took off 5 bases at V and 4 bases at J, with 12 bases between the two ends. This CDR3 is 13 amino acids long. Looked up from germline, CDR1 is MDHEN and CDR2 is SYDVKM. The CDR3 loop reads CASSRITNYEQYF. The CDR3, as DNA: TGTGCCAGCAGTCGGATTACGAATTACGAGCAGTACTTC.

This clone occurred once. The CDR3 DNA is TGTGCCAGCAGTTACAGCCCAGGGACAGGATTTTACAATGAGCAGTTCTTC. Translating it yields CASSYSPGTGFYNEQFF. The chain uses TRBV28 and TRBJ2-1; 8 bases map to TRBD1. V lost 4 bases to trimming and J lost 4 bases; unmatched junction nucleotides: 12. This CDR3 has 17 amino acids. The V gene's germline CDR1 is MDHEN and CDR2 SYDVKM.

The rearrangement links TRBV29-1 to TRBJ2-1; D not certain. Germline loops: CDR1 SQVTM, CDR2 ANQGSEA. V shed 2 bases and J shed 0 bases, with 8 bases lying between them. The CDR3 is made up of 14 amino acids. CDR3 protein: CSVERFSSYNEQFF. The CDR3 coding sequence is TGCAGCGTTGAAAGGTTTAGCTCCTACAATGAGCAGTTCTTC.

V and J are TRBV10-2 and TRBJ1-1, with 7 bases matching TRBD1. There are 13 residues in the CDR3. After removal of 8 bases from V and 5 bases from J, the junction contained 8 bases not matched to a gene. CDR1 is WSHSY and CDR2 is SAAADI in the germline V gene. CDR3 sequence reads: CASRDPRGTEAFF. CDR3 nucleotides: TGCGCCAGCCGGGACCCCAGGGGGACTGAAGCTTTCTTT.